Listed below are T cell receptor beta chains from one sample, sequenced in a study of blood T cell repertoires in COVID-19. Some clones are missing from TCRdb's copy, which holds only in-frame ones; the method was immunoSEQ multiplex PCR. The sample records some 160,000 clones, 76% being singletons. Sequences were obtained from peripheral blood. The receptor set was obtained from a man aged 55 to 70 with acute or convalescent COVID-19. Both conserved end residues are part of each CDR3. A D gene is named only where the DNA matches it firmly. Clone size is shown for a subset of rows, as once, few, many or a class of expanded clone.

D gene	V gene	J gene	clone size	CDR3 DNA	CDR3 protein
TRBD1	TRBV19	TRBJ1-3	NA	TGTGCCAGTACTCCTTCGACAGGGACTGGAAACACCATATATTTT	CASTPSTGTGNTIYF
TRBD1	TRBV28	TRBJ1-1	NA	TGTGCCAGCAGTTCCGGACAGGGGAGGACTGAAGCTTTCTTT	CASSSGQGRTEAFF
NA	TRBV6-5	TRBJ2-3	NA	TGTGCCAGCAGAAACCGCCTGAGAGCAGATACGCAGTATTTT	CASRNRLRADTQYF
TRBD1	TRBV14	TRBJ2-7	NA	TGTGCCAGCAGCCGCAATCCGGGACAGGGCTACGAGCAGTACTTC	CASSRNPGQGYEQYF
NA	TRBV19	TRBJ1-5	NA	TGTGCCAGTAGACCGCAGGGTTATAGCAATCAGCCCCAGCATTTT	CASRPQGYSNQPQHF
NA	TRBV6-6	TRBJ2-1	NA	TGTGCCAGCAGGAACTCGCGCGAAAGCTCCTACAATGAGCAGTTCTTC	CASRNSRESSYNEQFF
TRBD1	TRBV10-3	TRBJ2-7	NA	TGTGCCATCAGTGCGGGGACAGAACTCTACGAGCAGTACTTC	CAISAGTELYEQYF
TRBD1	TRBV28	TRBJ1-1	NA	TGTGCCAGCAGTTCATACGACAGGGGGCGAACTGAAGCTTTCTTT	CASSSYDRGRTEAFF
TRBD1	TRBV18	TRBJ2-1	NA	TGTGCCAGCTCACCACCGGGACAGGGCGACAATGAGCAGTTCTTC	CASSPPGQGDNEQFF
NA	TRBV12-3/TRBV12-4	TRBJ2-5	NA	TGTGCCAGCAGTTTCGAGTTGACCCAGTACTTC	CASSFELTQYF
NA	TRBV9	TRBJ2-7	NA	TGTGCCAGCAGCGTTACCCTCAACACCTACGAGCAGTACTTC	CASSVTLNTYEQYF
TRBD1	TRBV15	TRBJ2-1	NA	TGTGCCACCAGCCCCCGGACAGGGGGGTGGAATGAGCAGTTCTTC	CATSPRTGGWNEQFF
NA	TRBV3-1/TRBV3-2	TRBJ1-5	NA	TGTGCCAGCAGCCAAGATTACGGACAACATAGCAATCAGCCCCAGCATTTT	CASSQDYGQHSNQPQHF
NA	TRBV2	TRBJ2-7	NA	TGTGCCAGCAGTGAAGATCTGTACGAGCAGTACTTC	CASSEDLYEQYF
TRBD2	TRBV6-5	TRBJ2-1	once	TGTGCCAGCAGTCCTCCCAGCGGGAGCAGCTTCTTC	CASSPPSGSSFF
NA	TRBV11-2	TRBJ2-1	NA	TGTGCCAGCAGAAAGCCAGGCGGGATCTACAATGAGCAGTTCTTC	CASRKPGGIYNEQFF
NA	TRBV5-1	TRBJ2-2	NA	TGCGCCAGCTACTCGGACAGCCTTAACACCGGGGAGCTGTTTTTT	CASYSDSLNTGELFF